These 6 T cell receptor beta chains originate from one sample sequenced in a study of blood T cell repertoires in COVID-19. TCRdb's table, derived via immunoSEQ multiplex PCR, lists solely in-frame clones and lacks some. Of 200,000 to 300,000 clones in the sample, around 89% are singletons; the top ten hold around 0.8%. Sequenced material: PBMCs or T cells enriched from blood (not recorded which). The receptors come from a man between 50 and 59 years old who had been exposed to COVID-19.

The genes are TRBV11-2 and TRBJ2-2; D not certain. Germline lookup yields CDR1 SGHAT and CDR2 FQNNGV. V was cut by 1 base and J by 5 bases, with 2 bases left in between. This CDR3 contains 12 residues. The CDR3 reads CASSLATGELFF. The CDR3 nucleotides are TGTGCCAGCAGCTTAGCTACCGGGGAGCTGTTTTTT.

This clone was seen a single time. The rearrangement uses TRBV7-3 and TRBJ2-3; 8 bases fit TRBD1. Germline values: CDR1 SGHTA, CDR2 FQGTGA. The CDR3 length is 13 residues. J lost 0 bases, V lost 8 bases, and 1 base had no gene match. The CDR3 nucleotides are TGTGCCAGCGGGACAGGCAGCACAGATACGCAGTATTTT. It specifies CASGTGSTDTQYF.

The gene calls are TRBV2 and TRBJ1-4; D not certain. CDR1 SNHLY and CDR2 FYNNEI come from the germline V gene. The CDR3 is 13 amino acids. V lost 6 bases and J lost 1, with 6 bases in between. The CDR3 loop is CASSGETNEKLFF. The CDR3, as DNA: TGTGCCAGCAGCGGGGAAACTAATGAAAAACTGTTTTTT.

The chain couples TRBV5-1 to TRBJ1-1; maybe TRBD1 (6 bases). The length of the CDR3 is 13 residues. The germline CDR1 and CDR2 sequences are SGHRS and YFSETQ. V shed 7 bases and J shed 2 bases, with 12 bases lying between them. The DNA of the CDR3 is TGCGCCAGCCAAGGACAGCATAACACTGAAGCTTTCTTT. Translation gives CASQGQHNTEAFF. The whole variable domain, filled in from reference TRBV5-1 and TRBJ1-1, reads KAGVTQTPRYLIKTRGQQVTLSCSPISGHRSVSWYQQTPGQGLQFLFEYFSETQRNKGNFPGRFSGRQFSNSRSEMNVSTLELGDSALYLCASQGQHNTEAFFGQGTRLTVV.

In DNA form, the CDR3 reads TGTGCCAGCATGAGGAACAGGGCGGAGACCCAGTACTTC. Its protein is CASMRNRAETQYF. The chain is built from TRBV6-5 and TRBJ2-5, with D possibly being TRBD1 (6 bases). Germline V gives CDR1 MNHEY, CDR2 SVGAGI. The CDR3 contains 13 residues. V was trimmed by 7 bases and J by 5 bases, leaving 14 bases between them.

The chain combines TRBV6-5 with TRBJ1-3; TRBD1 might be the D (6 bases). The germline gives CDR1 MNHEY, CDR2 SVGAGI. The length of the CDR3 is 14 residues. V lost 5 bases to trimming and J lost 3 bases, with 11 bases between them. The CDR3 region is CASSRRTDGNTIYF. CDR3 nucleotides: TGTGCCAGCAGTAGAAGGACAGATGGAAACACCATATATTTT.